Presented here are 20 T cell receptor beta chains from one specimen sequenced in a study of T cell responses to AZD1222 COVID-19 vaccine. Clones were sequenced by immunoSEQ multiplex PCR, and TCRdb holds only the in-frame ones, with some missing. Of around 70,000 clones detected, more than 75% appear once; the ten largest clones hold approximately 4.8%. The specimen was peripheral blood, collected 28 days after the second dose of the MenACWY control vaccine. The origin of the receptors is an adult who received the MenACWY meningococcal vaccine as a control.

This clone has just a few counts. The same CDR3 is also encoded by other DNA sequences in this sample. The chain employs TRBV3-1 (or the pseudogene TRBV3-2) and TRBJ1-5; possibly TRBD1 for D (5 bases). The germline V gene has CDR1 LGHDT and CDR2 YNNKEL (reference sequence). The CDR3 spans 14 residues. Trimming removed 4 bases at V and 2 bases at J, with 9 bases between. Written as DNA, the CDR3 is TGTGCCAGCAGCCCCAGAGGGGGCAATCAGCCCCAGCATTTT. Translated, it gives CASSPRGGNQPQHF.

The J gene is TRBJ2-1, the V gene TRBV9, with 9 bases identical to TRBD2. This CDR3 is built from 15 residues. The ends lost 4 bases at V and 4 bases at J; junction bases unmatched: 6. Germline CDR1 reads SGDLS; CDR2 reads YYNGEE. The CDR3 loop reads CASSPRLAVYNEQFF. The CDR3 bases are TGTGCCAGCAGCCCCCGACTAGCGGTATACAATGAGCAGTTCTTC.

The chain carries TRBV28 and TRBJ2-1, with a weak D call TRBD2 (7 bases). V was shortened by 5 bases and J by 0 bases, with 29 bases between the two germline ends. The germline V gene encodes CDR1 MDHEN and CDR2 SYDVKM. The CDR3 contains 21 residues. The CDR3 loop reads CASSPLLGARGPMSSYNEQFF. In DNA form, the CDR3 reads TGTGCCAGCAGTCCCCTCTTGGGGGCGCGGGGGCCTATGAGCTCCTACAATGAGCAGTTCTTC.

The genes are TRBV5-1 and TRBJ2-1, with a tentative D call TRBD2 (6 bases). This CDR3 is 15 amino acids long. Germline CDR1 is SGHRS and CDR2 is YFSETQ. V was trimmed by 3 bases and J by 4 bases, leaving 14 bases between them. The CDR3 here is CASSSSGTEYNEQFF. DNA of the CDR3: TGCGCCAGCAGCTCATCCGGGACTGAGTACAATGAGCAGTTCTTC.

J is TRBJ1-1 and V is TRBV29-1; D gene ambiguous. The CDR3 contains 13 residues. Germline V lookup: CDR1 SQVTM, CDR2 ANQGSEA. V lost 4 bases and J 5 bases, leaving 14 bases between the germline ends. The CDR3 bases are TGCAGCGTTGGGGCGGGGAGAGGGACTGAAGCTTTCTTT. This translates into CSVGAGRGTEAFF.

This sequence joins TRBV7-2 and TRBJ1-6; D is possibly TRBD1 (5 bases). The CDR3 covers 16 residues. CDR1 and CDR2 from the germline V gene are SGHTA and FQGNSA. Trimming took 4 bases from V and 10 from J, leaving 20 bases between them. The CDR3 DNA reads TGTGCCAGCAGCTCTTTAGGGACCGGCCCGGGGTCACCCCTCCACTTT. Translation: CASSSLGTGPGSPLHF.

As DNA, the CDR3 is TGTGCCAGTTTCTCGGGACAGGGGGCGTATGGCTACACCTTC. It specifies CASFSGQGAYGYTF. The rearrangement links TRBV19 to TRBJ1-2; TRBD1 matches at 12 bases. The J segment lost 5 bases and the V segment lost 8 bases, leaving 6 bases of the junction unmatched. Germline values: CDR1 LNHDA, CDR2 SQIVND (reference sequence). CDR3 length: 14 amino acids.

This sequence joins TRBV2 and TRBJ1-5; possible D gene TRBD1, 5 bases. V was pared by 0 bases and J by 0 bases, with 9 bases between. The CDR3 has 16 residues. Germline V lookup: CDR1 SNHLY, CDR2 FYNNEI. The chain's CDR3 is CASSEAWGNSNQPQHF. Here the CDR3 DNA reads TGTGCCAGCAGTGAAGCGTGGGGGAATAGCAATCAGCCCCAGCATTTT.

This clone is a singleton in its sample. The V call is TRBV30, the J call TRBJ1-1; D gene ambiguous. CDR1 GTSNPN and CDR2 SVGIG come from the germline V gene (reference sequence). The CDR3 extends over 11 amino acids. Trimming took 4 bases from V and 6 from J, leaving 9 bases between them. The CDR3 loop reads CAWIGFAEAFF. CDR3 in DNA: TGTGCCTGGATCGGTTTCGCTGAAGCTTTCTTT.

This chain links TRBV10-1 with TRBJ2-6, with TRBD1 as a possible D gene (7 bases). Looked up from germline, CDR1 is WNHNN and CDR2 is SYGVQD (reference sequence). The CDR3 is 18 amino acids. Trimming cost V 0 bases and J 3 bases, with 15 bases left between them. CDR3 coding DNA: TGCGCCAGCAGTGAGTCGGAGGGGGCGCTGGTTGGGGCCAACGTCCTGACTTTC. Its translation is CASSESEGALVGANVLTF.

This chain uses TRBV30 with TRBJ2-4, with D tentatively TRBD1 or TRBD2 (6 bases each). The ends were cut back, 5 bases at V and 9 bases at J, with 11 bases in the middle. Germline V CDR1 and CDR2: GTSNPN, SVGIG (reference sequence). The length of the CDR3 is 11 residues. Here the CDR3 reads CAWGGGAIQYF. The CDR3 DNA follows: TGTGCCTGGGGAGGGGGAGCCATTCAGTACTTC.

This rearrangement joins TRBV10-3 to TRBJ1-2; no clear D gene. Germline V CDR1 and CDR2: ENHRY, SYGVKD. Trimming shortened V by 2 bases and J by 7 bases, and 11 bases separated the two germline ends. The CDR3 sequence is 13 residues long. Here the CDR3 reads CAISEPRLSGYTF. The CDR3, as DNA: TGTGCCATCAGTGAGCCCCGGTTAAGTGGCTACACCTTC.

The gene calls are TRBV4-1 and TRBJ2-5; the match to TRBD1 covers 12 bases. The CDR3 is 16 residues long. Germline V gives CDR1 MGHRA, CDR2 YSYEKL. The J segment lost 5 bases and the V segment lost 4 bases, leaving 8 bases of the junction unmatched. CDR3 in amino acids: CASSPTPGTGGETQYF. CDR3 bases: TGCGCCAGCAGCCCCACCCCCGGGACAGGGGGCGAGACCCAGTACTTC.

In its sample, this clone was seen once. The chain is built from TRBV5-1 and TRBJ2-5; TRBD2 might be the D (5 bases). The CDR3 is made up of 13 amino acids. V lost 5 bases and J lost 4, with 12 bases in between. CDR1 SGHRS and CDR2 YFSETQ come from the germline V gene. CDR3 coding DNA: TGCGCCAGCAGTTTGACGGGGTTAGAGACCCAGTACTTC. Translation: CASSLTGLETQYF.

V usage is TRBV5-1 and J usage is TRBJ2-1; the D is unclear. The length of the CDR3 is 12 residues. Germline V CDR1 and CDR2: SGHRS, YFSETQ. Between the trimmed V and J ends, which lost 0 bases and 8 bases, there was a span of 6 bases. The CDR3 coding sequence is TGCGCCAGCAGCTTGGGCCTAGATGAGCAGTTCTTC. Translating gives CASSLGLDEQFF.

In DNA, the CDR3 is TGTGCCAGCAGCTTAGCAGGGACAGGGGACTACGAGCAGTACTTC. This sequence encodes CASSLAGTGDYEQYF. This sequence joins TRBV7-2 and TRBJ2-7; 10 bases are a match to TRBD1. The junction had 2 bases not matched to a gene; V was cut back by 0 bases and J by 3 bases. Germline-derived CDR1 and CDR2 are SGHTA and FQGNSA. CDR3 length: 15 amino acids.

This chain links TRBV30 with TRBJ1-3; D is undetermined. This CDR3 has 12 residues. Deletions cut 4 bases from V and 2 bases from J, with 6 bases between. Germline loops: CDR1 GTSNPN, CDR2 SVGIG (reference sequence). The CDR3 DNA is TGTGCCTGGACTCCTACTGGAAACACCATATATTTT. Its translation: CAWTPTGNTIYF.

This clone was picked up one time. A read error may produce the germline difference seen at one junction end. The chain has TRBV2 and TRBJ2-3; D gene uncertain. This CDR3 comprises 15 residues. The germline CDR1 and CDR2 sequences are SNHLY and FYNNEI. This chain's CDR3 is CASSEDGLDTNTQYF. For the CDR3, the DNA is TGTGCCAGCAGCGAAGATGGTCTAGATACGAATACGCAGTATTTT.

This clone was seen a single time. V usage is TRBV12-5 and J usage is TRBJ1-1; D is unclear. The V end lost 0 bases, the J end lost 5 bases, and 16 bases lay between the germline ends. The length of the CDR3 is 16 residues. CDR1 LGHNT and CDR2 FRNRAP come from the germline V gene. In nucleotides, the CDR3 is TGTGCTAGTGGTTTGGTAGTGGGTTCGGGAGGGACTGAAGCTTTCTTT. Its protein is CASGLVVGSGGTEAFF.

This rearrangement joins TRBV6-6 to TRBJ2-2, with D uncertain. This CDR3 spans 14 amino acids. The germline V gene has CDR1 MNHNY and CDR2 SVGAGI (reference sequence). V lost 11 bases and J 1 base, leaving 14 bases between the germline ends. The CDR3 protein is CACNSYENTGELFF. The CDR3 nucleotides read TGTGCCTGCAATAGTTACGAGAACACCGGGGAGCTGTTTTTT.